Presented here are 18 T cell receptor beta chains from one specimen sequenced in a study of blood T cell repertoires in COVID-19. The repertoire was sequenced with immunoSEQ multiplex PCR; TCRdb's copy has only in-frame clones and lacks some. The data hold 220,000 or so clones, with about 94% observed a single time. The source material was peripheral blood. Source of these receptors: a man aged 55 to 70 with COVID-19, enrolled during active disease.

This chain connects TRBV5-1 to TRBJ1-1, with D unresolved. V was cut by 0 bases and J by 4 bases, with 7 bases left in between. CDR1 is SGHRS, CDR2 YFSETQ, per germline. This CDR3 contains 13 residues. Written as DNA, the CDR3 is TGCGCCAGCAGCTTGGGTGGGAGCACTGAAGCTTTCTTT. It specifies CASSLGGSTEAFF. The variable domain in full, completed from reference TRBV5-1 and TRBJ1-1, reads KAGVTQTPRYLIKTRGQQVTLSCSPISGHRSVSWYQQTPGQGLQFLFEYFSETQRNKGNFPGRFSGRQFSNSRSEMNVSTLELGDSALYLCASSLGGSTEAFFGQGTRLTVV.

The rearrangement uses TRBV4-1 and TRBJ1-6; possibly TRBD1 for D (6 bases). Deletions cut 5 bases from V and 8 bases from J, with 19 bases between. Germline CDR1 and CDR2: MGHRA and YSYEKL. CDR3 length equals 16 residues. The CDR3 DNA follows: TGCGCCAGCAGCGCCCAACCCGTCAGGGGTGATTCACCCCTCCACTTT. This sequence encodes CASSAQPVRGDSPLHF.

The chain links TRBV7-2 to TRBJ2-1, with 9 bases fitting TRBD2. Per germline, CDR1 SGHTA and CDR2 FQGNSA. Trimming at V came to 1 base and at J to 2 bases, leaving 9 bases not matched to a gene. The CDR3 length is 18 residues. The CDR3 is CASSLEFAIAGAYNEQFF. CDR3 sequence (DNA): TGTGCCAGCAGCTTAGAGTTTGCGATAGCGGGAGCCTACAATGAGCAGTTCTTC.

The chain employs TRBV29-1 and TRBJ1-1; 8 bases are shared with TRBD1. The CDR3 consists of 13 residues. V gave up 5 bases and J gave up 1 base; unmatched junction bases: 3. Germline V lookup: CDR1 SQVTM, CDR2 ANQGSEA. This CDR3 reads CSVHGQGNTEAFF. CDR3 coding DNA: TGCAGCGTTCATGGACAGGGGAACACTGAAGCTTTCTTT.

The CDR3 DNA sequence: TGTGCCACCAGCAGAGATGGACTAGCGGGGCTGTCCGGGGAGCTGTTTTTT. It is translated as CATSRDGLAGLSGELFF. J is TRBJ2-2 and V is TRBV15; 12 nucleotides agree with TRBD2. V lost 0 bases to trimming and J lost 6 bases; unmatched junction nucleotides: 5. CDR1 LNHNV and CDR2 YYDKDF come from the germline V gene (reference sequence). CDR3 length: 17 residues.

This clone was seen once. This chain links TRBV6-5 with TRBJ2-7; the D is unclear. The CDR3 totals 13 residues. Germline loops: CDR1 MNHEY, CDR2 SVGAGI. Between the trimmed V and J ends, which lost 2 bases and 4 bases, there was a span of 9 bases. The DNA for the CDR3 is TGTGCCAGCAGTTACGGCCCAATGTACGAGCAGTACTTC. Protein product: CASSYGPMYEQYF.

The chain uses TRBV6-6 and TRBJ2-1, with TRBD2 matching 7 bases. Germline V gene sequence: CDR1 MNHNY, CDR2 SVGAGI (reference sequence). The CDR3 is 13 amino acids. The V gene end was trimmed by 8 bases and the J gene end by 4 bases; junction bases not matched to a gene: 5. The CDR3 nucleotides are TGTGCCAGCGGGAGGGCCCAATACAATGAGCAGTTCTTC. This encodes CASGRAQYNEQFF.

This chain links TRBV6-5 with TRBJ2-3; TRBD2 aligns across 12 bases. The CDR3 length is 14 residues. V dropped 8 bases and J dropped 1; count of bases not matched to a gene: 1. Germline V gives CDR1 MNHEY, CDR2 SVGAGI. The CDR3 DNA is TGTGCCAGCGGACTAGCGGGACGCACAGATACGCAGTATTTT. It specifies CASGLAGRTDTQYF.

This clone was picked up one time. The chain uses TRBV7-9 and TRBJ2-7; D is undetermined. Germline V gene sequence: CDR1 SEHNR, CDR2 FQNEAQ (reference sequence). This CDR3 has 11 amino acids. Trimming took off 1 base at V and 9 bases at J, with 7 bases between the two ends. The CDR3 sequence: CASSLDYRQYF. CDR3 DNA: TGTGCCAGCAGCTTAGATTATAGGCAGTACTTC.

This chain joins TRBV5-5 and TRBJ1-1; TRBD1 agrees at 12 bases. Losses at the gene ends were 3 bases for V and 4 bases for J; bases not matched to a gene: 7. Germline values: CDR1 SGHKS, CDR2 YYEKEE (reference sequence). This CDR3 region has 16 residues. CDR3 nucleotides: TGTGCCAGCAGCTCAGGGACAGGGGGCTGGAGCACTGAAGCTTTCTTT. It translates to CASSSGTGGWSTEAFF.

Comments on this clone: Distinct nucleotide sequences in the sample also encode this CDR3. CDR3 sequence: CASSLTGGQPQHF. The CDR3 DNA follows: TGTGCCAGCAGTTTAACAGGGGGCCAGCCCCAGCATTTT. J is TRBJ1-5 and V is TRBV12-3 or TRBV12-4; 9 positions agree with TRBD1. The CDR3 totals 13 residues. V lost 2 bases to trimming and J lost 7 bases; unmatched junction nucleotides: 0.

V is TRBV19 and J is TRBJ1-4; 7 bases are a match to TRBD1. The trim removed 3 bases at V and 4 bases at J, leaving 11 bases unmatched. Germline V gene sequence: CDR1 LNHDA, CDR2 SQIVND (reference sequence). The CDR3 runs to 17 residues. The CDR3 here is CASSMSERGPLNEKLFF. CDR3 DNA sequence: TGTGCCAGTAGTATGTCCGAAAGGGGGCCCCTTAATGAAAAACTGTTTTTT.

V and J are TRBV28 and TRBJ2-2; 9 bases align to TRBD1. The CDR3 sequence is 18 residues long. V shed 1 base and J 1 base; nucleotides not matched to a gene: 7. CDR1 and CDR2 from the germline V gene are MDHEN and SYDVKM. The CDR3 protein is CASSLLGAGQGNTGELFF. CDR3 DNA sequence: TGTGCCAGCAGTTTATTAGGCGCGGGACAGGGGAACACCGGGGAGCTGTTTTTT.

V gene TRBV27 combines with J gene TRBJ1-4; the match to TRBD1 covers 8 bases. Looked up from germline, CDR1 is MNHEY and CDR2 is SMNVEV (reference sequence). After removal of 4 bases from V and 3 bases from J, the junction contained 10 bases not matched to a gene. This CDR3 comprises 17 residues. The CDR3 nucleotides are TGTGCCAGCAGTTCCCGGACAGGGTCCTTCTCTAATGAAAAACTGTTTTTT. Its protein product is CASSSRTGSFSNEKLFF.

CDR3 residues: CASSPPESGIVGDTQYF. The CDR3 coding sequence is TGTGCCAGCAGCCCTCCTGAGAGCGGGATAGTGGGAGATACGCAGTATTTT. The V and J genes are TRBV7-9 and TRBJ2-3; 7 bases agree with TRBD2. J gave up 5 bases and V 5 bases, and 16 bases lay outside the gene matches. The CDR3 runs 17 residues. The germline V gene encodes CDR1 SEHNR and CDR2 FQNEAQ (reference sequence).

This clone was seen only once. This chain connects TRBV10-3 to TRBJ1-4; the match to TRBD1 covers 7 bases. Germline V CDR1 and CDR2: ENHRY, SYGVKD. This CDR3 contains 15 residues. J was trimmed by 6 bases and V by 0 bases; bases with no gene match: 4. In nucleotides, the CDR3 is TGTGCCATCAGTGAGTCGGGGACAGCTGATGAAAAACTGTTTTTT. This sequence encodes CAISESGTADEKLFF.

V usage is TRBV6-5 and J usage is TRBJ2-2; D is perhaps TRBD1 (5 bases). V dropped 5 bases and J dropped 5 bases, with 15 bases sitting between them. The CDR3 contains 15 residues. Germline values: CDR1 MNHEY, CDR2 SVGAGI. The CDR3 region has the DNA TGTGCCAGCAGTCCCCAGGGTTGGGGAACCGGGGAGCTGTTTTTT. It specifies CASSPQGWGTGELFF.

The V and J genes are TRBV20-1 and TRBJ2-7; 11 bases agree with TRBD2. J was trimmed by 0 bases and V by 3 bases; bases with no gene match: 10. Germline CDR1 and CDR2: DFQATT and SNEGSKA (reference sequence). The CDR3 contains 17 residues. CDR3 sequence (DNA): TGCAGTGCTAGTCGTCGGACTAGCGGGCGCCCCTCCTACGAGCAGTACTTC. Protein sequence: CSASRRTSGRPSYEQYF.